What follows is one T cell receptor (beta chain) and its context. The V gene's germline CDR1 is SGHAT and CDR2 FQNNGV. The CDR3 consists of 15 residues. Trimming removed 1 base from V and 2 bases from J, with 10 bases in between. Time point defined: blood at routine non-recurrence follow-up after resection. Whole RNA, which was extracted from tumor, nontumor lung tissue or frozen PBMC, was sequenced without any cell sorting. TCRdb used MiXCR to reprocess the 5' RACE reads, holding one entry per CDR3 protein. The sample yields about 120,000 distinct CDR3 sequences, over 9% seen once. The data were obtained in a study of spatial heterogeneity in lung cancer. Study in general: The average count in raw reads for each unique TCR and UMI combination exceeded eight appearances.

Sequenced here: PBMCs, sampled at follow-up. The rearrangement uses TRBV11-2 and TRBJ2-3; unclear D gene. The clonotype comes from a male donor with early-stage non-small cell lung cancer. The CDR3 DNA reads as TGTGCCAGCAGCTTAGGGGCCCCTCTCACAGATACGCAGTATTTT. This sequence encodes CASSLGAPLTDTQYF.